A selection of T cell receptor beta chains follows, all from one sample in a study of T cell responses to AZD1222 COVID-19 vaccine. Repertoires were generated with immunoSEQ multiplex PCR, while TCRdb's copy carries only in-frame clones and drops some. Here the sample spans tens of thousands of clones, 75% to 85% being singletons. Material: peripheral blood, obtained on day 0 of AZD1222 vaccination. All receptors come from an adult in good health. Each CDR3 is given with its conserved first and last residue. D genes are given only for firm matches. The size of a clone is reported for some rows only, either as once, few or many, or as a class for expanded clones.

v_call	clone_size	d_call	j_call	cdr3_aa	cdr3_nt
TRBV20-1	-	-	TRBJ1-2	CSASETGNYGYTF	TGCAGTGCTAGTGAGACTGGGAACTATGGCTACACCTTC
TRBV6-6	-	TRBD1	TRBJ1-6	CASSYPGDRDSPLHF	TGTGCCAGCAGTTACCCTGGAGACAGGGACTCACCCCTCCACTTT
TRBV11-1	-	-	TRBJ1-6	CASSDGQVNSPLHF	TGTGCCAGCAGCGACGGACAAGTCAATTCACCCCTCCACTTT
TRBV5-6	-	-	TRBJ1-1	CASSLEGEAFF	TGTGCCAGCAGCTTGGAAGGGGAAGCTTTCTTT
TRBV9	few	TRBD1	TRBJ2-3	CASSVEGAVTDTQYF	TGTGCCAGCAGCGTAGAGGGGGCGGTCACAGATACGCAGTATTTT
TRBV30	-	-	TRBJ1-6	CAWRGVDSPLHF	TGTGCCTGGAGAGGGGTTGATTCACCCCTCCACTTT
TRBV4-3	-	-	TRBJ2-1	CASSLSGGSYNEQFF	TGCGCCAGCAGCCTTAGCGGTGGCTCCTACAATGAGCAGTTCTTC
TRBV28	-	-	TRBJ2-7	CASSAYATSGEQYF	TGTGCCAGCAGCGCCTACGCCACCTCGGGCGAGCAGTACTTC
TRBV7-3	-	TRBD2	TRBJ2-1	CASSLLAGANEQFF	TGTGCCAGCAGCTTACTAGCGGGAGCGAATGAGCAGTTCTTC
TRBV7-8	-	-	TRBJ2-1	CASSHPRGEQFF	TGTGCCAGCAGCCATCCAAGGGGCGAGCAGTTCTTC
TRBV28	-	-	TRBJ2-7	CASRSTGSPTSYEQYF	TGTGCCAGCAGGTCGACGGGGTCTCCTACCTCCTACGAGCAGTACTTC
TRBV5-5	few	TRBD1	TRBJ1-6	CASSLSDRGHNSPLHF	TGTGCCAGCAGCTTGTCTGACAGGGGGCATAATTCACCCCTCCACTTT
TRBV19	-	-	TRBJ1-2	CASSIAGANYGYTF	TGTGCCAGTAGTATCGCCGGGGCTAACTATGGCTACACCTTC
TRBV19	-	TRBD1	TRBJ2-7	CASSISQGAYEQYF	TGTGCCAGTAGTATCTCTCAGGGGGCCTACGAGCAGTACTTC
TRBV6-2/TRBV6-3	-	TRBD1	TRBJ1-5	CASSSGTGLRNQPQHF	TGTGCCAGCAGCTCCGGGACAGGGCTGCGCAATCAGCCCCAGCATTTT
TRBV7-2	-	TRBD1	TRBJ1-1	CASSSGQGREAFF	TGTGCCAGCAGCTCCGGACAGGGTAGGGAAGCTTTCTTT
TRBV5-4	-	-	TRBJ2-5	CASSFPLSSQYF	TGTGCCAGCAGTTTCCCGCTTTCGAGTCAGTACTTC
TRBV7-9	-	-	TRBJ2-1	CASSRATGTYNEQFF	TGTGCCAGCAGCCGCGCGACGGGTACCTACAATGAGCAGTTCTTC
TRBV6-5	-	TRBD1	TRBJ1-5	CASSPGTGSQPQHF	TGTGCCAGCAGCCCCGGGACAGGGAGTCAGCCCCAGCATTTT
TRBV27	-	TRBD2	TRBJ2-3	CASSLMTSGTDTQYF	TGTGCCAGCAGTTTAATGACTAGCGGCACAGATACGCAGTATTTT
TRBV2	-	-	TRBJ2-7	CASRRDGGDYEQYF	TGTGCCAGCAGGAGGGACGGAGGGGACTACGAGCAGTACTTC
TRBV27	-	TRBD2	TRBJ2-1	CASSLTSGSYNEQFF	TGTGCCAGCAGCCTGACTAGCGGGAGCTACAATGAGCAGTTCTTC
TRBV5-6	-	TRBD1	TRBJ2-2	CASSWGTGSGGELFF	TGTGCCAGCAGCTGGGGGACAGGGAGCGGCGGGGAGCTGTTTTTT
TRBV16	-	-	TRBJ2-3	CASSQPRTGKTSTDTQYF	TGTGCCAGCAGCCAACCTCGCACAGGGAAGACTAGCACAGATACGCAGTATTTT
TRBV18	few	TRBD2	TRBJ2-5	CASSPASGRETQYF	TGTGCCAGCTCACCAGCTAGCGGGAGAGAGACCCAGTACTTC
TRBV2	-	-	TRBJ1-1	CASRVGSLNTEAFF	TGTGCCAGCAGGGTCGGGAGTCTGAACACTGAAGCTTTCTTT
TRBV28	once	-	TRBJ2-7	CASSLNPLSSTYEQYF	TGTGCCAGCAGTCTTAATCCGCTCTCGAGCACCTACGAGCAGTACTTC
TRBV28	few	-	TRBJ2-2	CASSSPGELFF	TGTGCCAGCAGTTCACCCGGGGAGCTGTTTTTT
TRBV18	-	-	TRBJ1-4	CASSPVPGVNEKLFF	TGTGCCAGCTCACCAGTTCCAGGGGTTAATGAAAAACTGTTTTTT
TRBV13	-	-	TRBJ1-1	CASSPGLGVNTEAFF	TGTGCCAGCAGCCCTGGCCTGGGGGTGAACACTGAAGCTTTCTTT
TRBV7-9	-	-	TRBJ2-1	CASSLFFEQFF	TGTGCCAGCAGCTTATTTTTCGAGCAGTTCTTC
TRBV7-8	few	-	TRBJ2-2	CASSARGGGTGELFF	TGTGCCAGCAGCGCCCGTGGAGGAGGGACCGGGGAGCTGTTTTTT
TRBV19	-	TRBD1	TRBJ1-5	CASNPTGSQPQHF	TGTGCCAGTAACCCGACAGGGAGCCAGCCCCAGCATTTT
TRBV7-9	-	-	TRBJ2-7	CASSFSGSSYEQYF	TGTGCCAGCAGCTTTAGTGGGAGCTCCTACGAGCAGTACTTC
TRBV6-5	-	-	TRBJ2-1	CASHGYGEDEQFF	TGTGCCAGCCATGGTTATGGGGAGGATGAGCAGTTCTTC
TRBV7-2	-	TRBD1	TRBJ1-6	CASSTTTGTGYSPLHF	TGTGCCAGCAGTACAACCACCGGGACAGGGTACTCACCCCTCCACTTT
TRBV3-1/TRBV3-2	-	TRBD2	TRBJ2-1	CASSQSGRAYNEQFF	TGTGCCAGCAGCCAAAGCGGGAGGGCTTACAATGAGCAGTTCTTC
TRBV20-1	-	-	TRBJ1-1	CSASSRNTEAFF	TGCAGTGCTAGTAGCAGGAACACTGAAGCTTTCTTT
TRBV5-8	-	TRBD1	TRBJ2-3	CASSRGQGATDTQYF	TGTGCCAGCAGCAGGGGACAGGGGGCAACAGATACGCAGTATTTT
TRBV18	-	TRBD2	TRBJ2-3	CASSPEREGRDTQYF	TGTGCCAGCTCACCCGAGCGGGAGGGCCGAGATACGCAGTATTTT
TRBV7-2	-	-	TRBJ1-1	CASGTPIGGEAFF	TGTGCCAGCGGGACGCCAATTGGGGGTGAAGCTTTCTTT